The clone carrying this T cell receptor beta chain ranks as medium-sized. Its antigen remains unidentified. This CDR3 is 14 amino acids long. CDR1 SGHAT and CDR2 FQNNGV come from the germline V gene. Trimming shortened V by 5 bases and J by 7 bases, and 14 bases separated the two germline ends. A primer matching the constant region was used to make TCR beta cDNA from 450 to 500 ng of total RNA. Slightly modified ARM-PCR served as the procedure for the TCR beta libraries. These libraries came from three rounds of nested multiplex PCR. A C-beta reverse primer was combined with TRBV1-TRBV30 forward primers in the first two PCR rounds, and each round had 10 cycles. TCRdb re-analysed the multiplex PCR reads in MiXCR, keeping a single row per CDR3 protein. The data contain roughly 100,000 distinct CDR3 sequences, around two thirds of them singletons. Taking 20-30 mg of unsorted bulk tissue, the authors co-extracted RNA and DNA. Surgery removed the patients' primary liver carcinoma.

The data stem from a study of tumor-infiltrating lymphocytes in primary liver carcinoma. Study results and limitations: When set against blood, tumors had a significantly higher top-250-clone fraction (p = 0.039).

The sample comprised liver tumor tissue from sampling region 2. Subset given: tumor region T2, inferior pole. The clonotype comes from a woman aged 60-75 years with primary liver carcinoma and hepatitis B virus infection. The chain recombines TRBV11-2 with TRBJ2-2; no clear D gene. For the CDR3, the DNA is TGTGCCAGCAGCCCTTATAGACGGGTCGGGGAGCTGTTTTTT. It is translated as CASSPYRRVGELFF.